This T cell receptor beta chain appears in the sequencing data of a study of breast tumors, draining lymph nodes, adjacent tissues. The CDR3 totals 15 residues. The study, taken as a whole, reports: Tumors had less TCR diversity than lymph nodes, more than nontumor tissue. Data only fit, rather than demonstrated, lymph node origin of most tumor T cells.

TCRdb ran MiXCR on the multiplex PCR reads and lists one entry per CDR3 protein. The sample carries about 130,000 distinct CDR3 sequences, just under 20% recorded once. Samples came from axillary lymph nodes draining the breast cancer. A word on this clonotype: Its target is unknown. The junction differs from germline at one of its ends, possibly a read error.

The TCR was taken from a female donor with breast cancer. Some clones in this sample may be carry-over from other donors' samples. The material sequenced was axillary lymph node tissue. The V call is TRBV12-3 or TRBV12-4, the J call TRBJ2-1, with 12 positions matching TRBD2. CDR3 residues: CTSSLRLAGVGEQFF. The CDR3 DNA reads TGTACCAGCAGTTTAAGACTAGCGGGAGTAGGTGAGCAGTTCTTC.